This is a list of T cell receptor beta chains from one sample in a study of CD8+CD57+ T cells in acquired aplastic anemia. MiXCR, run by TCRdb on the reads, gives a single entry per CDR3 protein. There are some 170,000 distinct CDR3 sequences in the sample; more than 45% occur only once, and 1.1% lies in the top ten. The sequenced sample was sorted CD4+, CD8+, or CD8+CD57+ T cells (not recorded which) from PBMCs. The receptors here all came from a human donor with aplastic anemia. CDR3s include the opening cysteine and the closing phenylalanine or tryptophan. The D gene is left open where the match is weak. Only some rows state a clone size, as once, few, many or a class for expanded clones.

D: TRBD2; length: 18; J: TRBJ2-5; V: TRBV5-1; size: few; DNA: TGCGCCAGCAGCCCGGGACGACTAGCGGGGGGCTTACAAGAGACCCAGTACTTC; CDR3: CASSPGRLAGGLQETQYF
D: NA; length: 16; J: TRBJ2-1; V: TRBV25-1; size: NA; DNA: TGTGCCAGCTCACGGAATGCAGGGAGCTCCTACAATGAGCAGTTCTTC; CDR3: CASSRNAGSSYNEQFF
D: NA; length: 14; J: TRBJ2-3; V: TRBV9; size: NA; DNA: TGTGCCAGCAGCGTAGCTTGGGGCTATGATACGCAGTATTTT; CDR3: CASSVAWGYDTQYF
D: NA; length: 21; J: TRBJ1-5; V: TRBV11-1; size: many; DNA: TGTGCCAGCAGGAGGGTCAGAGAGAAGGCAGGAGAGGGGAATAGCAATCAGCCCCAGCATTTT; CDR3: CASRRVREKAGEGNSNQPQHF
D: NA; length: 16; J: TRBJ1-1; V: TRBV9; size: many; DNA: TGTGCCAGCAGCGTAGTACCGAGGAAAATGAACACTGAAGCTTTCTTT; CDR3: CASSVVPRKMNTEAFF
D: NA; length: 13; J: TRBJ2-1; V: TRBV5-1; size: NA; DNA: TGCGCCAGCAGCTCCTTAGCGGACAATGAGCAGTTCTTC; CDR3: CASSSLADNEQFF
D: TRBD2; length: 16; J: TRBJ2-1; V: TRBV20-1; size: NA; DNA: TGCAGTGCTCCATACCTAACCGGGACTAGCGGTGATGAGCAGTTCTTC; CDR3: CSAPYLTGTSGDEQFF
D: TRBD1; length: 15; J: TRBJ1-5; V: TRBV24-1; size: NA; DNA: TGTGCCACCAGTGATTGGGACAGTTTCAATCAGCCCCAGCATTTT; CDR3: CATSDWDSFNQPQHF
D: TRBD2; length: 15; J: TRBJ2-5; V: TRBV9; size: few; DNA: TGTGCCAACAGCGTAGCGGGAGAAGGAGGAGAGACCCAGTACTTC; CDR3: CANSVAGEGGETQYF
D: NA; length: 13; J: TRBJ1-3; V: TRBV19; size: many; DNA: TGTGCCAGTTACAGGGCTCCTGGAAACACCATATATTTT; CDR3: CASYRAPGNTIYF
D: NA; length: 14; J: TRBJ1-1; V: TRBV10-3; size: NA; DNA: TGTGCCATCAGTGGTACGGGGATGAACACTGAAGCTTTCTTT; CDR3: CAISGTGMNTEAFF
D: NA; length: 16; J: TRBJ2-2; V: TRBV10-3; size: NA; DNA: TGTGCCATCAGTGAGTCTGCGGGACCGAACACCGGGGAGCTGTTTTTT; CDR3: CAISESAGPNTGELFF
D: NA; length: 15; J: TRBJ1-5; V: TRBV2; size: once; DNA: TGTGCCAGCAGTGACCCCCGGGGATCAAATCAGCCCCAGCATTTT; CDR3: CASSDPRGSNQPQHF
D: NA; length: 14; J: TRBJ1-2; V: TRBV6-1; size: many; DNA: TGTGCCAGCAGTCAACCGGGGGGTACCTATGGCTACACCTTC; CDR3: CASSQPGGTYGYTF
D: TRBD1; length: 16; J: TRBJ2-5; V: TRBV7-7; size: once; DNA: TGTGCTAGCAGCTTAGCACTCACAGGGGGCCAGGAGACCCAGTACTTC; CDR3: CASSLALTGGQETQYF
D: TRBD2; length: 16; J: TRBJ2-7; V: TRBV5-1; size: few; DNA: TGCGCCAGCAGCCAATTCCCCGGGACTAGCGCCTACGAGCAGTACTTC; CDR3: CASSQFPGTSAYEQYF
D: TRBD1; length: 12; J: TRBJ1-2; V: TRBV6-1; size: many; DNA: TGTGCCAGCCACAGGGGGGACTATGGCTACACCTTC; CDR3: CASHRGDYGYTF
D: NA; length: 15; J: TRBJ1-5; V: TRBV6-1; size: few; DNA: TGTGCCAGCAATAATTACGCACAGTTCAATCAGCCCCAGCATTTT; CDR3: CASNNYAQFNQPQHF
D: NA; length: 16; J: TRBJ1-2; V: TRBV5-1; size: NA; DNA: TGCGCCAGCAGCTTGGCCGAGTTACAGCACTTCTATGGCTACACCTTC; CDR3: CASSLAELQHFYGYTF
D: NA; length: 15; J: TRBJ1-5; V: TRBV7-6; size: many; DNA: TGTGCCAGCAGCTTCGCCGGTCATAGCAATCAGCCCCAGCATTTT; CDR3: CASSFAGHSNQPQHF
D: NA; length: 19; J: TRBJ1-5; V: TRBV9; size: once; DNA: TGTGCCAGCAGCGTATGTTCGGCCGCACCCCACGGGAGCAATCAGCCCCAGCATTTT; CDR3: CASSVCSAAPHGSNQPQHF
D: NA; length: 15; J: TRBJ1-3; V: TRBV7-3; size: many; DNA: TGTGCCAGCAGCTCAAGAGGGGGCTCTGGAAACACCATATATTTT; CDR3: CASSSRGGSGNTIYF
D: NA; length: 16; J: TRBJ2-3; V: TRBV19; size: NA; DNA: TGTGCCAGTAGCGCCGACAGGCACCCGATTTTAGATACGCAGTATTTT; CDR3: CASSADRHPILDTQYF
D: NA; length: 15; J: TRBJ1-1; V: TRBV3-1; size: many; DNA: TGTGCCAGCAGCCAAGCCCTCGGGCCAAACACTGAAGCTTTCTTT; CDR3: CASSQALGPNTEAFF
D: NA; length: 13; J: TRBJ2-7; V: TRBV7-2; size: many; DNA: TGTGCCAGCAGCTCCAGGCAGTCCTACGAGCAGTACTTC; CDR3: CASSSRQSYEQYF
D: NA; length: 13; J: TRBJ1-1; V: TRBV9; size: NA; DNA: TGTGCCAGCAGCGTTAACTATAGGACAGAAGCTTTCTTT; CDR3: CASSVNYRTEAFF
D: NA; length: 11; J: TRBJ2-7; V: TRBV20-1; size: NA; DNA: TGCAGTGCTAGAGCAGGAGACGAGCAGTACTTC; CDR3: CSARAGDEQYF
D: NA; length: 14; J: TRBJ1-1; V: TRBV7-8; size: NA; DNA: TGTGCCAGCAGCTTAAGACACACTGCGACTGAAGCTTTCTTT; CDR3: CASSLRHTATEAFF
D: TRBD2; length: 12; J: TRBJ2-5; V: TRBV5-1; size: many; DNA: TGCGCCAGCCGTCTAGCGGAAGAGACCCAGTACTTC; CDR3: CASRLAEETQYF
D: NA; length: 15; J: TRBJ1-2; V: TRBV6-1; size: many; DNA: TGTGCCAGCAGTGAAGTCACGGCGTCTAACTATGGCTACACCTTC; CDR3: CASSEVTASNYGYTF
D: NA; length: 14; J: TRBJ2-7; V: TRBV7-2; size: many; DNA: TGTGCCAGCAGCCGCGGAGACACCCTCTACGAGCAGTACTTC; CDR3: CASSRGDTLYEQYF
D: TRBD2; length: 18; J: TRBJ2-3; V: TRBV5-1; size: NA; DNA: TGCGCCAGCAGCTTGCCCCAAACTAGCGGGGGGGTCACAGATACGCAGTATTTT; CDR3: CASSLPQTSGGVTDTQYF
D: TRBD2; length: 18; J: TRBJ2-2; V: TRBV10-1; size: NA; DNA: TGCGCCAGCTCAGTAGCGACTAGCGGGGGTCTGAACACCGGGGAGCTGTTTTTT; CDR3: CASSVATSGGLNTGELFF
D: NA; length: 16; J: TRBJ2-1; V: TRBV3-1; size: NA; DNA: TGTGCCAGCAGCCAGATCAAGGGGGGACATTACAATGAGCAGTTCTTC; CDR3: CASSQIKGGHYNEQFF
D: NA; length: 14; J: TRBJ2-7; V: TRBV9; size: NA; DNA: TGTGCCAGCAGCGTAGGCGGCAGGACCTACGAGCAGTACTTC; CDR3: CASSVGGRTYEQYF
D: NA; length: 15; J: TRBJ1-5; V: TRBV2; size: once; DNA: TGTGCCAGCAGTGAACGGTATTATAGCAATCAGCCCCAGCATTTT; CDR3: CASSERYYSNQPQHF
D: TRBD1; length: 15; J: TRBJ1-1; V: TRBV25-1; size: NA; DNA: TGTGCCAGCAGTGTTAACAGGGGGGGGAACACTGAAGCTTTCTTT; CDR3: CASSVNRGGNTEAFF
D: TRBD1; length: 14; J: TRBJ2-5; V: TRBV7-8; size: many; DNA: TGTGCCAGCAGCTTAGACAGGGGCGAGGAGACCCAGTACTTC; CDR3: CASSLDRGEETQYF
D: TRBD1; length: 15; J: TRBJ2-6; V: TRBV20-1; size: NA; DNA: TGCAGTGCACAACAGGGGGCGGCTGGGGCCAACGTCCTGACTTTC; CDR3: CSAQQGAAGANVLTF
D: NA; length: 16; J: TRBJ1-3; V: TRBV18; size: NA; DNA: TGTGCCAGCTCACAACAGAGAGGCCTCTCTGGAAACACCATATATTTT; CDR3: CASSQQRGLSGNTIYF
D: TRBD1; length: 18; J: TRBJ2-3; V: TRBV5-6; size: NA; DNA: TGTGCCAGCAGCCCCCTCGGGACAGGGGGCGTCGGCACAGATACGCAGTATTTT; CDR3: CASSPLGTGGVGTDTQYF
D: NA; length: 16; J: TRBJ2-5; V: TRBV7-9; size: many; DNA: TGTGCCAGCAGCCGGGCGGTCAGGGTGGCAGAAGAGACCCAGTACTTC; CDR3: CASSRAVRVAEETQYF
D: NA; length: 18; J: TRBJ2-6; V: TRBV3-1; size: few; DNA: TGTGCCAGCAGCCAAGATTCAGCCACCATCTCTGGGGCCAACGTCCTGACTTTC; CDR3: CASSQDSATISGANVLTF
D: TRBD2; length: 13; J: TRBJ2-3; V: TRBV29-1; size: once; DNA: TGCAGCGTTGACGGGACTAGCGGGGATACGCAGTATTTT; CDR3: CSVDGTSGDTQYF
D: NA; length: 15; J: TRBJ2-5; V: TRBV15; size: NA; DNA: TGTGCCACCAGCAGTGAAGGACGGAAGCAAGAGACCCAGTACTTC; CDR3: CATSSEGRKQETQYF
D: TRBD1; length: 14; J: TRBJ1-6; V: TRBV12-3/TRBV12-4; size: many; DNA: TGTGCCAGCACTTGGGGGACAGCCGATTCACCCCTCCACTTT; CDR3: CASTWGTADSPLHF
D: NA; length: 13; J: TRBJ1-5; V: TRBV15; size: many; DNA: TGTGCCACCAGCAGGGGGTTGGATCAGCCCCAGCATTTT; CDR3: CATSRGLDQPQHF
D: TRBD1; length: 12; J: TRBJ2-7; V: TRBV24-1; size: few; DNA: TGCTTCCCCGGACAGGGGGTAGGCGAGCAGTACTTC; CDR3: CFPGQGVGEQYF
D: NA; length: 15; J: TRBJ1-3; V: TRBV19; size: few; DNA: TGTGCCAGTAGTCCCCACAGTGCATCTGGGGCGACCATATATTTT; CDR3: CASSPHSASGATIYF
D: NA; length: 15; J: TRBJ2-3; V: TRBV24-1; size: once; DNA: TGTGCCAGCAGTTCTGCGGCGGGCCCAACAGATACGCAGTATTTT; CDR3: CASSSAAGPTDTQYF
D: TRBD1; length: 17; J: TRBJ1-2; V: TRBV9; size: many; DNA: TGTGCCAGCAGCGTAGAGGGACAGGGGGCAGTCTTAGGTGGCTACACCTTC; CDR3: CASSVEGQGAVLGGYTF
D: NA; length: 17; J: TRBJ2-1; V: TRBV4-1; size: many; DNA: TGCGCCAGCAGCCACGTCGACTTGGGGGTCTCCTACAATGAGCAGTTCTTC; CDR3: CASSHVDLGVSYNEQFF
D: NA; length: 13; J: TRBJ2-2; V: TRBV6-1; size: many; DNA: TGTGCCAGCAGGGGGTTAGGGAAGGGGGAGCTGTTTTTT; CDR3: CASRGLGKGELFF
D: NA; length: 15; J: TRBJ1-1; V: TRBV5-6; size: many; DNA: TGTGCCAGCAGCTCTCGGGGGGCGGGTGCCACTGAAGCTTTCTTT; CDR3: CASSSRGAGATEAFF
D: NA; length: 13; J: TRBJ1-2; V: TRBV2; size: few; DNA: TGTGCCAGCAGTGAGGAGGGGATGGGAGGCTACACCTTC; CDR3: CASSEEGMGGYTF
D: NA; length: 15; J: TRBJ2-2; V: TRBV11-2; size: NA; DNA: TGTGCCAGCAGCTTAGAATGGCCCCTATCCGGGGAGCTGTTTTTT; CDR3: CASSLEWPLSGELFF
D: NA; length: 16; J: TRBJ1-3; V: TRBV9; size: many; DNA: TGTGCCAGCAGCGTAGCTGGGGGGAACTCTGGAAACACCATATATTTT; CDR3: CASSVAGGNSGNTIYF
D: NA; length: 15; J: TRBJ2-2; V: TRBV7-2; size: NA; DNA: TGTGCCAGCAGCTTATTCTCCAGTTCCACCGGGGAGCTGTTTTTT; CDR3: CASSLFSSSTGELFF